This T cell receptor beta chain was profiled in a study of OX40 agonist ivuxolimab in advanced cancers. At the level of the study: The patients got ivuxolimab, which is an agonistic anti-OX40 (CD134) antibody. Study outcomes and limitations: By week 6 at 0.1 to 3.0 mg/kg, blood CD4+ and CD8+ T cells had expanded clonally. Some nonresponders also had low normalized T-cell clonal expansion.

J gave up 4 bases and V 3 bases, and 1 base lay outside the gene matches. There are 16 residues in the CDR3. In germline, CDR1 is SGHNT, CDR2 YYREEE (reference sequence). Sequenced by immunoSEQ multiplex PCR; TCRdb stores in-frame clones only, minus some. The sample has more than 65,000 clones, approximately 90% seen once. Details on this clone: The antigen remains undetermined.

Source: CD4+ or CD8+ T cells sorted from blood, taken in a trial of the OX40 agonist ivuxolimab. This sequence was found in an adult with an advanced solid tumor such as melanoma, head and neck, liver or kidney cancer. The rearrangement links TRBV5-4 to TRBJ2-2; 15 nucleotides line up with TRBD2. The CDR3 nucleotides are TGTGCCAGCAGCTCGGGACTAGCGGGAGGCACCGGGGAGCTGTTTTTT. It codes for CASSSGLAGGTGELFF.